The clone carrying this T cell receptor (beta chain) has just a few counts. Its antigen remains unidentified. This entry comes from a study of T cells in Graves' hyperthyroidism and ophthalmopathy. General study points: Most expanded thyroid clonotypes above 0.001 recurred in blood.

Amplification of TCR beta CDR3 regions was performed using RNA transcripts as template. First-round RT-PCR targeting the TCR CDR3 was performed with the HTBI primer set. TCRdb reanalysed the multiplex PCR reads using MiXCR and keeps one entry per CDR3 protein. The sample holds under 650,000 distinct CDR3 sequences, 16% seen once. Stable Graves' hyperthyroidism denoted no ophthalmopathy progression over 18 months. Newly diagnosed hyperthyroidism patients aged 18 to 65 years had disease lasting under 2 months. PBMCs were sourced from roughly 10 ml fresh peripheral blood. The length of the CDR3 is 16 residues. Germline V lookup: CDR1 MGHDK, CDR2 SYGVNS. Trimming took 6 bases from V and 5 from J, leaving 19 bases between them.

This sequence joins TRBV25-1 and TRBJ1-4; unclear D gene. Sequenced: blood. The sequence came from a woman aged 30 to 39 with Graves' hyperthyroidism. The CDR3 protein is CASRSKLLGNNEKLFF. In DNA form, the CDR3 reads TGTGCCAGCAGATCTAAGTTATTGGGGAACAATGAAAAACTGTTTTTT.